This T cell receptor (beta chain) stems from a study of T cells in Graves' hyperthyroidism and ophthalmopathy. Points from the study as a whole: Ophthalmopathy stood apart from stable hyperthyroidism in a 13 V-J model. Also found in blood were most expanded thyroid clonotypes above 0.001.

Those patients with uncontrolled infection, other autoimmune disease, pregnancy or lactation were excluded. Clinical symptoms, serum thyroxine and TRAb, thyroid ultrasound and orbital computed tomography together formed the diagnostic basis. Germline CDR1 reads KGHDR; CDR2 reads SFDVKD. V dropped 2 bases and J dropped 2 bases, with 10 bases sitting between them. CDR3 length: 15 residues. Worth noting for this clonotype: Its antigen remains unknown.

RNA transcripts were the template for amplifying TCR beta CDR3 regions. HTBI primers were used for first-round RT-PCR of the TCR CDR3. One entry per CDR3 protein, called by TCRdb with MiXCR from the multiplex PCR reads. The table includes 340,000 or so distinct CDR3 sequences, approximately 15% detected once. The rearrangement links TRBV24-1 to TRBJ2-3, with D perhaps TRBD1 (6 bases). The receptor was isolated from a man aged 25-45 years with Graves' hyperthyroidism. The specimen was blood. The CDR3 is CATSDWRQATDTQYF. CDR3 DNA: TGTGCCACCAGTGATTGGCGACAGGCCACAGATACGCAGTATTTT.